The count of the clone carrying this T cell receptor beta chain is one. Its antigen is still unknown. The data stem from a study of OX40 agonist ivuxolimab in advanced cancers. Study information: As their treatment, patients were administered ivuxolimab, an agonistic anti-OX40 (CD134) antibody.

Sequenced by immunoSEQ multiplex PCR; TCRdb stores in-frame clones only, minus some. This sample has about 60,000 clones, with 85% to 95% found just once. Study-wide results and limits: Undetermined was the antigen specificity of the expanded peripheral T cells. There was clonal expansion of CD4+ and CD8+ blood T cells by week 6 at 0.1 to 3.0 mg/kg.

This sequence was found in an adult with an advanced solid tumor such as melanoma, head and neck, liver or kidney cancer. The source was CD4+ or CD8+ T cells sorted from blood, collected in a trial of the OX40 agonist ivuxolimab.

The CDR3 region is CASSPLYERSTDTQYF. The CDR3 DNA is TGTGCCAGCAGCCCTTTATACGAGCGGAGCACAGATACGCAGTATTTT. The chain uses TRBV6-8 and TRBJ2-3, with TRBD2 as a possible D gene (5 bases). The CDR3 runs to 16 residues. Germline CDR1 MNHGY, CDR2 SAAAGT. The V gene lost 6 bases and the J gene lost 0 bases, with 16 bases spanning the gap.